This T cell receptor beta chain stems from a study of molecular identifiers for immune sequencing clone quantification. TCRdb ran MiXCR on the PCR reads and lists one entry per CDR3 protein. The profile shows around 470,000 distinct CDR3 sequences, about 22% of them singletons. This clonotype has ten or more counts. The V end was cut by 5 bases, the J end by 0 bases, with 16 bases between. The length of the CDR3 is 17 residues. The source of this sequence is a human donor in good health. Some libraries in this study had Jurkat cell RNA spiked in. The chain combines TRBV12-3 or TRBV12-4 with TRBJ2-2, with no clear D. Sequenced: naive CD8+ T cells from blood, with Jurkat cell RNA spiked in. The subset here: FACS-sorted CD8+CD4-CCR7+CD45RA+ naive T cells. This CDR3 reads CASSITGFRSNTGELFF. As DNA, the CDR3 is TGTGCCAGCAGTATAACCGGGTTTAGGTCGAACACCGGGGAGCTGTTTTTT.